This paragraph reports one T cell receptor (beta chain). TCRdb keeps only in-frame clones here, not all; method: immunoSEQ multiplex PCR. The profile covers around 190,000 clones, with about 85% appearing a single time and about 26% taken by the ten largest. Per the germline V gene, CDR1 is KGHSH and CDR2 is LQKENI. Trimming stripped 2 bases from V and 3 bases from J, with 17 bases between. The CDR3 consists of 17 residues. This record belongs to a study of blood T cell repertoires in COVID-19. Study details: From T cells, B-cell-depleted T cells, or PBMCs came the material, which was cDNA or gDNA.

The receptor was isolated from a woman in her 40s in a cohort exposed to, infected with or recovered from COVID-19 (not recorded which). The V call is TRBV18, the J call TRBJ1-3, with unresolved D. Sequenced: PBMCs or T cells enriched from blood (not recorded which). The CDR3 nucleotides are TGTGCCAGCTCACCAGACTACCCGGTCTCTGTTGGAAACACCATATATTTT. Translated: CASSPDYPVSVGNTIYF.